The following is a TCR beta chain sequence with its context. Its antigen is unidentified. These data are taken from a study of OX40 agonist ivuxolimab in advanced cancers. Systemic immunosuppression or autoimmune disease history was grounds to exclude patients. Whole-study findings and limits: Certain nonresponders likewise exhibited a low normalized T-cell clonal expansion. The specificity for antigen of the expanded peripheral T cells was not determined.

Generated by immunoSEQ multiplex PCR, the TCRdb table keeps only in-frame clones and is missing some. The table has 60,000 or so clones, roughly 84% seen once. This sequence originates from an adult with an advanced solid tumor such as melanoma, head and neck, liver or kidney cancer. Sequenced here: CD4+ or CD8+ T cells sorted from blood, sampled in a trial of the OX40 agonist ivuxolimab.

The CDR3 sequence: CASSRGRAYEQYF. CDR3 nucleotide sequence: TGTGCCAGCAGTAGGGGACGGGCCTACGAGCAGTACTTC. The V gene is TRBV7-9, the J gene TRBJ2-7; D possibly uses TRBD1 or TRBD2 (5 bases each). This CDR3 is built from 13 residues. V lost 6 bases and J 2 bases, leaving 11 bases between the germline ends. Per the germline V gene, CDR1 is SEHNR and CDR2 is FQNEAQ (reference sequence).